This TCR beta chain is drawn from a study of blood T cell repertoires in COVID-19. Overall study: COVID-19 samples, acute and convalescent, were from the United States, Italy and Spain. In each case, the material was cDNA or gDNA derived from T cells, B-cell-depleted T cells, or PBMCs.

Per the original data handling: Amplification of reference gene primers provided the estimated nucleated cell counts. The data were produced by immunoSEQ multiplex PCR, yet TCRdb's version contains in-frame clones alone and is incomplete. D and trimming come from the DNA, and the V and J calls and clone size come from that table. This sample carries about 130,000 clones, about four fifths of them seen once, and the ten largest clones take around 15%. Trimming took off 5 bases at V and 0 bases at J, with 9 bases between the two ends. The CDR3 contains 14 residues. The germline gives CDR1 SEHNR, CDR2 FQNEAQ (reference sequence).

This sequence was found in a woman aged 45-65 years with acute or convalescent COVID-19. This chain links TRBV7-9 with TRBJ2-3; D not certain. The source material was peripheral blood. CDR3 sequence: CASSQTHSTDTQYF. In nucleotides, the CDR3 is TGTGCCAGCAGCCAGACACATAGCACAGATACGCAGTATTTT.